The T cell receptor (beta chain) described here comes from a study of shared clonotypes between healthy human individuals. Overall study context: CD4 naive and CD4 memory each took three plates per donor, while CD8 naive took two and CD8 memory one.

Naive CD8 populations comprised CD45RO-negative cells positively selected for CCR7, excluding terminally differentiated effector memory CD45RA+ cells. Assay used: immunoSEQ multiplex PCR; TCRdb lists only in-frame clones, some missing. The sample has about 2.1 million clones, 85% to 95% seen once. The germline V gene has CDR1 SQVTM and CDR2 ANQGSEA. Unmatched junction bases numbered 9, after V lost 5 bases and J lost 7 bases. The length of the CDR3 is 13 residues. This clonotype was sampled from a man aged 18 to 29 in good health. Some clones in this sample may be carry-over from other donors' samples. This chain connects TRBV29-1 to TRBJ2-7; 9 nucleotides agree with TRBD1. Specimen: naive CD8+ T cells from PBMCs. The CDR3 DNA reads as TGCAGCGTTCTGGGACAGGGTCCATGGGAGCAGTACTTC. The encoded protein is CSVLGQGPWEQYF.